The TCR beta chain under discussion was sequenced for a study of cytomegalovirus exposure and HLA in healthy donors. The wider study: There were about 85 million unique TCRs (from HLA-typed donors) in an early data release. Study results and caveats: In vitro experiments confirmed that three CMV-associated chains were specific for CMV antigens. Beyond CMV serostatus, there was no information to go on about immune exposure.

The CDR3 spans 15 residues. Trimming cost V 6 bases and J 2 bases, with 17 bases left between them. Germline V CDR1 and CDR2: SNHLY, FYNNEI. PCR primers comprised 60 Vbeta and 13 Jbeta primers. Generated by immunoSEQ multiplex PCR, the TCRdb table keeps only in-frame clones and is missing some. Here the sample table reports about 150,000 clones. Note on this clone: Its antigen is not identified.

This TCR derives from a woman aged 45-65 years in good health and CMV-seronegative. The rearrangement joins TRBV2 to TRBJ2-7, with D possibly matching TRBD1 (5 bases). The sequencing sample was made of PBMCs. In DNA, the CDR3 is TGTGCCAGCAGGGGGTTGACAGATCCTACCTACGAGCAGTACTTC. Amino acids: CASRGLTDPTYEQYF.